One sample yielded the 6 T cell receptor beta chains listed below, sequenced in a study of cytomegalovirus exposure and HLA in healthy donors. Use of 60 Vbeta and 13 Jbeta primers characterized the PCR. TCRdb's copy holds only in-frame clones and misses some; the assay was immunoSEQ multiplex PCR. The data hold 95,000 to 150,000 clones, with roughly 80% observed a single time. Source material: PBMCs. The receptors here all came from a man aged 55-75 years in good health and CMV-seropositive.

The sample holds one count of this clone. The rearrangement uses TRBV6-1 and TRBJ1-1, with D maybe TRBD1 (5 bases). V was pared by 7 bases and J by 7 bases, with 13 bases between. The germline gives CDR1 MNHNS, CDR2 SASEGT. This CDR3 contains 12 residues. In DNA form, the CDR3 reads TGTGCCAGCACCGAGGAGGGGATTGAAGCTTTCTTT. Its translation is CASTEEGIEAFF.

The V gene is TRBV7-9, the J gene TRBJ2-7; D may be TRBD2 (6 bases). Trimming removed 6 bases from V and 2 bases from J, with 11 bases in between. The germline gives CDR1 SEHNR, CDR2 FQNEAQ (reference sequence). The CDR3 totals 13 residues. CDR3 protein: CASSSGLTYEQYF. DNA of the CDR3: TGTGCCAGCAGTTCGGGACTCACCTACGAGCAGTACTTC.

This chain connects TRBV11-2 to TRBJ1-6; D gene uncertain. Germline CDR1 is SGHAT and CDR2 is FQNNGV. The CDR3 loop spans 11 amino acids. The V and J ends lost 5 bases and 9 bases respectively, with 5 bases between them. The CDR3: CASSAGSPLHF. The CDR3 DNA follows: TGTGCCAGCAGCGCGGGTTCACCCCTCCACTTT.

The chain recombines TRBV5-6 with TRBJ2-7; no definite D call. The CDR3 is made up of 13 amino acids. Germline values: CDR1 SGHDT, CDR2 YYEEEE. V gave up 0 bases and J gave up 5 bases, with 9 bases separating them. CDR3 coding DNA: TGTGCCAGCAGCTTGGTGTCAGTCGACGAGCAGTACTTC. It specifies CASSLVSVDEQYF.

The chain combines TRBV18 with TRBJ1-5, with a possible D match to TRBD1 (6 bases). CDR3 size: 13 residues. The V gene lost 2 bases and the J gene lost 4 bases, with 6 bases spanning the gap. Germline V gene sequence: CDR1 KGHSH, CDR2 LQKENI. As DNA, the CDR3 is TGTGCCAGCTCACCAGACAGGAATCAGCCCCAGCATTTT. Protein: CASSPDRNQPQHF.

The chain combines TRBV19 with TRBJ2-2; TRBD1 aligns across 7 bases. This CDR3 is 14 amino acids long. Looked up from germline, CDR1 is LNHDA and CDR2 is SQIVND (reference sequence). V dropped 8 bases and J dropped 2; count of bases not matched to a gene: 5. The CDR3 is CASQGQSNTGELFF. DNA of the CDR3: TGTGCCAGTCAGGGACAGAGTAACACCGGGGAGCTGTTTTTT.